This T cell receptor (beta chain) was found in a study of blood T cells in healthy people across ages. Study-level results: Donors of long life had a larger count of naive CD4+ cells and greater diversity than aged donors.

A J-beta primer mix and a sample-barcoded 5' primer were used in a second PCR of about 7 to 11 cycles. TCRdb passed the 5' RACE reads through MiXCR, listing each CDR3 protein once. The data show over 600,000 distinct CDR3 sequences, 20% to 25% seen once. In germline, CDR1 is LNHNV, CDR2 YYDKDF (reference sequence). The CDR3 is 17 residues long. Concerning this clonotype itself: The antigen is unknown.

The sequencing sample was made of blood. V usage is TRBV15 and J usage is TRBJ2-7, with TRBD1 matching 8 bases. Judging by the DNA end, TRBJ2-1 fits better; the J call may be wrong. The TCR sequence derives from a man between 65 and 80 years old in good health. CDR3 nucleotide sequence: TGTGCCACCAGCAGCGGACAGGGTGTAAGATCCTACAATGAGCAGTTCTTC. Translation gives CATSSGQGVRSYNEQFF.